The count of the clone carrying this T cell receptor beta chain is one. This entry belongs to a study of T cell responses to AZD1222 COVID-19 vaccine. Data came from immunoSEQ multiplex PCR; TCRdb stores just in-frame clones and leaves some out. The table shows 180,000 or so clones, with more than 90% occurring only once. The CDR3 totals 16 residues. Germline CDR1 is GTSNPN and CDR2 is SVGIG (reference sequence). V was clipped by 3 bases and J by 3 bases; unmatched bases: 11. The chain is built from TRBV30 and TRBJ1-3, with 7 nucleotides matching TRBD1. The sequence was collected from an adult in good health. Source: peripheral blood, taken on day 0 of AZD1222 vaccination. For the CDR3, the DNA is TGTGCCTGGAGCGCCCGACAGGGAGGTATTGGAAACACCATATATTTT. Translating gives CAWSARQGGIGNTIYF.